This entry describes one T cell receptor (beta chain). Its antigen is unidentified. Germline V gene sequence: CDR1 DFQATT, CDR2 SNEGSKA (reference sequence). Trimming pared 0 bases from V and 1 base from J, leaving 6 bases between. The CDR3 spans 13 residues. These data originate in a study of T-cell reconstitution after alpha-beta-depleted transplantation in children. Whole-study results and caveats: Newly produced T cells mostly accounted for T-cell counts and diversity one year post-transplant.

For TCRbeta, the library was prepared with unique molecular identifiers. Each CDR3 protein gets one entry after TCRdb re-called the PCR reads with MiXCR. The sample yields approximately 1,000,000 distinct CDR3 sequences, roughly 29% seen once. Sequences were derived from PBMCs, mostly from graft donor cells, sampled 360 days after TCRalphabeta/CD19-depleted stem cell transplant. This sequence joins TRBV20-1 and TRBJ1-1; D is ambiguous. The receptor was isolated from a boy under three years old who had a stem cell transplant for SCID, so the T cells may come from the graft donor. CDR3 protein: CSARDLGNTEAFF. In DNA, the CDR3 is TGCAGTGCTAGAGATCTGGGGAACACTGAAGCTTTCTTT.